Given below is one TCR beta chain in context. No antigen is known for it. The data were obtained in a study of T cell responses to AZD1222 COVID-19 vaccine. Study conclusions and caveats: At baseline, just five or six AZD1222 recipients tested seropositive. An increase in Spike-specific TCR breadth and depth was observed after two AZD1222 doses. Unmutated variant regions reportedly attract nearly half of all spike-specific TCRs.

Clones were read by immunoSEQ multiplex PCR, and TCRdb kept only the in-frame ones, dropping some. The sample includes about 150,000 clones, less than 95% of them seen just once. The CDR3 runs 16 residues. Germline V gene sequence: CDR1 LGHDT, CDR2 YNNKEL (reference sequence). V trimming: 1 base; J trimming: 2 bases; junction bases outside the gene matches: 1. Sequencing was performed on peripheral blood, taken on day 0 of AZD1222 vaccination. V gene TRBV3-1 (or the pseudogene TRBV3-2) combines with J gene TRBJ2-3, with 12 bases fitting TRBD2. The clonotype originates from an adult in good health. CDR3 nucleotide sequence: TGTGCCAGCAGCCAAGGGACTAGCGGGGCCACAGATACGCAGTATTTT. It specifies CASSQGTSGATDTQYF.